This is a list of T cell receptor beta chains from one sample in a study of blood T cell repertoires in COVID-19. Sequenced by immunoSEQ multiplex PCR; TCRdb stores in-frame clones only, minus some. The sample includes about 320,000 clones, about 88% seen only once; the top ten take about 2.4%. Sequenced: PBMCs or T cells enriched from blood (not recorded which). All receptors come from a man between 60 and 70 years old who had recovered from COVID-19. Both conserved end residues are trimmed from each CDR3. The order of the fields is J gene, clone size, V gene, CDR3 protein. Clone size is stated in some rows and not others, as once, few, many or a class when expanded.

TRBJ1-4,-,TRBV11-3,ASRQSRGRLF
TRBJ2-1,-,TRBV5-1,ASSLDAGWDYNEQF
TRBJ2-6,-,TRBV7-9,ASSLAGTGVSGANVLT
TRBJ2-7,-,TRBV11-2,ASSSQRGYEQY
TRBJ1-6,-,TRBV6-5,ASSYGLGAGNSPLH
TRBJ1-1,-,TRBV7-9,ASSPRTGTTEAF
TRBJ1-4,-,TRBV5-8,ASSGIQDSFFNEKLF
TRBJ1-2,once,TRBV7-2,ASSWGGTRYGYT
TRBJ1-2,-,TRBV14,ASSPQAFSRGVVYGYT
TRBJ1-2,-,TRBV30,AWSSPPGGYT
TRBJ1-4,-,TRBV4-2,ASSQDFGGTNEKLF
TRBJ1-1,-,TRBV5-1,ASRVDRLNTEAF
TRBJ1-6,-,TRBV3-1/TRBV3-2,ASASADRSSYNSPLH
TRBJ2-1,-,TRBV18,ASSTVSAHDRNEQF
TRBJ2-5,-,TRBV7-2,ASSPDRGRGQETQY
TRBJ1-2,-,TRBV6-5,ASSYRDRGYGYT
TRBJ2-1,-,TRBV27,ASSLRGGPINEQF
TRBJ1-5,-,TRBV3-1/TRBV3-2,ASSQPLPVGGNQPQH
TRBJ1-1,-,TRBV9,ASSVVGGDEAF
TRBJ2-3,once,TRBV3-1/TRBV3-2,ASSQDLSGTSTDTQY
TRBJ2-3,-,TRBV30,AWSSGGWGDTQY
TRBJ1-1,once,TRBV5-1,ASSLDRGNEAF
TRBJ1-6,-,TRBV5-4,ASSPGTVNSPLH
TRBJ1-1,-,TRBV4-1,ASNQVRGRYTEAF
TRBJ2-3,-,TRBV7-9,ASSPGWEAGPTDTQY
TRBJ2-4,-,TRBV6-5,ASRGAGENIQY
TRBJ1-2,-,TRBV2,ASTVGNAGSHGYT
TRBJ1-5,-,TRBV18,ASSPKTGRNQPQH
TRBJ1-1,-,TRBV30,AWSLGVMNTEAF
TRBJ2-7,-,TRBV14,ASSQDVHAGGGYEQY
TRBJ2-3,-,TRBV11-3,ASSIQGSTDTQY
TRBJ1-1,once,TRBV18,ASSPLPRSDTEAF
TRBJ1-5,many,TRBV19,ASSFTGQGAQPQH
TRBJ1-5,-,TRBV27,ASSSGGENQPQH
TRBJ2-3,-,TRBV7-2,ASSDGLAGNTDTQY
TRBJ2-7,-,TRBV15,ATSSTTRSYEQY
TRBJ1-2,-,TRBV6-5,ASRNTHGYT
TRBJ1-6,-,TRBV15,ATSPQTGAGSPLH
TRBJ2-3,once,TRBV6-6,ASTLSSTDTQY
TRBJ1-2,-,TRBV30,AWSQVGPQYGYT